This T cell receptor (beta chain) was sequenced for a study of T cell changes during pregnancy in multiple sclerosis. Germline CDR1 is SGHNT and CDR2 is YENEEA. V lost 4 bases and J lost 3; bases outside the gene matches: 4. The CDR3 runs to 15 residues. TCRdb's copy holds only in-frame clones and misses some; the assay was immunoSEQ multiplex PCR. The sample includes 15,000 to 20,000 clones, 88% of them seen just once. The source material was CD8+ T cells from peripheral blood mononuclear cells, sampled after pregnancy. The chain carries TRBV11-3 and TRBJ2-1; 9 nucleotides line up with TRBD2. The TCR was taken from a female donor in good health, enrolled as a control in a pregnancy study. The CDR3 nucleotides are TGTGCCAGCAGCTCCGGACTAGCGCTCTACAATGAGCAGTTCTTC. As protein: CASSSGLALYNEQFF. Looking up the rest from reference TRBV11-3 and TRBJ2-1 gives the full variable domain: EAGVVQSPRYKIIEKKQPVAFWCNPISGHNTLYWYLQNLGQGPELLIRYENEEAVDDSQLPKDRFSAERLKGVDSTLKIQPAELGDSAVYLCASSSGLALYNEQFFGPGTRLTVL.